The sequence of this T cell receptor beta chain was determined in a study of cytomegalovirus exposure and HLA in healthy donors. The study's findings and limits: Later analysis showed most CMV-associated TCR beta chains appearing HLA-restricted.

Of note for this clone: Its antigen is unidentified.

This PCR relied on a set of 60 Vbeta primers and 13 Jbeta primers. Authors' analysis steps: It was a later analysis that counted 83 million or so unique TCR beta chains, of which some 10 million were shared. TCRdb's copy holds only in-frame clones and misses some; the assay was immunoSEQ multiplex PCR. V, J and clone size are those of that table, while D and trimming were read from the DNA. The table lists 180,000 or so clones, 60% to 80% of them singletons. The germline V gene encodes CDR1 SGHTA and CDR2 FQGNSA. The CDR3 covers 15 residues. V lost 5 bases to trimming and J lost 5 bases, with 16 bases between them.

The source material was PBMCs. This clonotype was obtained from a middle-aged man in good health and CMV-seropositive. The chain uses TRBV7-2 and TRBJ2-1, with a possible D match to TRBD2 (6 bases). The CDR3 loop reads CASSTGGTYNNEQFF. Written as DNA, the CDR3 is TGTGCCAGCAGCACAGGCGGGACTTACAACAATGAGCAGTTCTTC. The full variable domain, rest sourced from reference TRBV7-2 and TRBJ2-1, is GAGVSQSPSNKVTEKGKDVELRCDPISGHTALYWYRQSLGQGLEFLIYFQGNSAPDKSGLPSDRFSAERTGGSVSTLTIQRTQQEDSAVYLCASSTGGTYNNEQFFGPGTRLTVL.